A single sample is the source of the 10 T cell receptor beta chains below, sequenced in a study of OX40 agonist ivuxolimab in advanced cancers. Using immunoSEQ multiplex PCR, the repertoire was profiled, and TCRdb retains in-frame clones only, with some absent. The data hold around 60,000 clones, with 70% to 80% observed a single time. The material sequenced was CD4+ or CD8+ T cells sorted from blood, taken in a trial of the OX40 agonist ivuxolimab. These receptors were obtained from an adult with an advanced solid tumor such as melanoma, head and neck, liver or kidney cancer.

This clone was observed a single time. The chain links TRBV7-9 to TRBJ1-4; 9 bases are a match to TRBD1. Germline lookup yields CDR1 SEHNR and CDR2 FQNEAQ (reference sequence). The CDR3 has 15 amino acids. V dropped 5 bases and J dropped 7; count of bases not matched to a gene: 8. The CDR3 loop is CASSPTGTGFEKLFF. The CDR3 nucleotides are TGTGCCAGCAGCCCCACCGGGACAGGGTTTGAAAAACTGTTTTTT.

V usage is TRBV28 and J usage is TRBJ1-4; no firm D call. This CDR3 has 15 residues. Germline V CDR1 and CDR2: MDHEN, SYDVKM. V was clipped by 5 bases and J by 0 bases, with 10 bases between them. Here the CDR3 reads CASSVIGTTNEKLFF. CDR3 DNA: TGTGCCAGCAGTGTCATAGGTACAACTAATGAAAAACTGTTTTTT.

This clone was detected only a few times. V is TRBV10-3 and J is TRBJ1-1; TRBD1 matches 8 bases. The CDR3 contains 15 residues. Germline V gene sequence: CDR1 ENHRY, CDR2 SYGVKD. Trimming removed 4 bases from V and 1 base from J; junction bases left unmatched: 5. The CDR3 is CAISGGTGQNTEAFF. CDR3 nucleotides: TGTGCCATCAGTGGGGGGACAGGTCAGAACACTGAAGCTTTCTTT.

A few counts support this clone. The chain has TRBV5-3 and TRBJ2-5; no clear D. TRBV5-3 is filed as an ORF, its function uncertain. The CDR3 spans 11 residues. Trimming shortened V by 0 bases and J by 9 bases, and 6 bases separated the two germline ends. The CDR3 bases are TGTGCCAGAAGCTTGGAGGCGGCCCAGTACTTC. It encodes CARSLEAAQYF.

The CDR3 nucleotides are TGTGCCAGCAGTAAACCGGCTAGCGGGAGACACGAGCAGTACTTC. It translates to CASSKPASGRHEQYF. The chain carries TRBV28 and TRBJ2-7; 10 bases are shared with TRBD2. Germline V CDR1 and CDR2: MDHEN, SYDVKM. The CDR3 consists of 15 residues. The junction had 9 bases not matched to a gene; V was cut back by 5 bases and J by 5 bases.

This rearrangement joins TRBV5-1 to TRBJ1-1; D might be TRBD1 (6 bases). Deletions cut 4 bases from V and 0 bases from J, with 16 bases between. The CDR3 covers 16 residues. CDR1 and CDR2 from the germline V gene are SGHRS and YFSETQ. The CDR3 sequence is CASSKQPTGLNTEAFF. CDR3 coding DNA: TGCGCCAGCAGCAAGCAACCGACAGGATTGAACACTGAAGCTTTCTTT. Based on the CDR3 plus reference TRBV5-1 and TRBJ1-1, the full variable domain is KAGVTQTPRYLIKTRGQQVTLSCSPISGHRSVSWYQQTPGQGLQFLFEYFSETQRNKGNFPGRFSGRQFSNSRSEMNVSTLELGDSALYLCASSKQPTGLNTEAFFGQGTRLTVV.

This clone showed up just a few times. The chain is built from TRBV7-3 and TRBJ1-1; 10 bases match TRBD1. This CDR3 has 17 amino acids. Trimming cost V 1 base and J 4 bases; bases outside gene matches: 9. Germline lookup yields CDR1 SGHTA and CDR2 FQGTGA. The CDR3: CASSLMGTGEWGTEAFF. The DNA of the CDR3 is TGTGCCAGCAGCTTAATGGGGACAGGGGAATGGGGCACTGAAGCTTTCTTT.

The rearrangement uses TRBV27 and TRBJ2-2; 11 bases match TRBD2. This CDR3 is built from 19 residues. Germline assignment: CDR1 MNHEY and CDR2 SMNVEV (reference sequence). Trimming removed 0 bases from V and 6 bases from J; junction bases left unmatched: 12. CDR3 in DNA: TGTGCCAGCAGTTTATCTTCCTTGGGTAGCGGGAGGGCCGCCGGGGAGCTGTTTTTT. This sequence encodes CASSLSSLGSGRAAGELFF.

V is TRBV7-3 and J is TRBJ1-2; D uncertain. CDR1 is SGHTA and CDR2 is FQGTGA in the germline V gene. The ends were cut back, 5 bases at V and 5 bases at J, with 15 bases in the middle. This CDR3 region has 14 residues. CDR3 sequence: CASSQNPVTYGYTF. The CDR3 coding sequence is TGTGCCAGCAGCCAAAACCCTGTTACATATGGCTACACCTTC.

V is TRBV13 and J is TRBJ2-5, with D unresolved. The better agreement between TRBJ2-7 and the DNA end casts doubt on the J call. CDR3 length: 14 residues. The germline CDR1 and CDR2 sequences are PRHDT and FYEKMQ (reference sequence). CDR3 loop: CASSLGDTNYEQYF. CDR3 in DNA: TGTGCCAGCAGCTTAGGTGACACCAACTACGAGCAGTACTTC.